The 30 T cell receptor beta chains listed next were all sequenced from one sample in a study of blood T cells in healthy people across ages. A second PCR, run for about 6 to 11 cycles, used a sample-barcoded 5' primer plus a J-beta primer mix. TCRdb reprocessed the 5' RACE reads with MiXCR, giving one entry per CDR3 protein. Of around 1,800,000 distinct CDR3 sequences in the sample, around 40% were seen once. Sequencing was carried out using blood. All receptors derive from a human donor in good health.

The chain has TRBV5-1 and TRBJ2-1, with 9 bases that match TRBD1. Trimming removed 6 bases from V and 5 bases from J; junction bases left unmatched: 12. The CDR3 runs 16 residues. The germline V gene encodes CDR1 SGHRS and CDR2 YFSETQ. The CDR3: CASINGQGSIDNEQFF. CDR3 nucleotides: TGCGCCAGCATCAATGGACAGGGGAGCATTGACAATGAGCAGTTCTTC.

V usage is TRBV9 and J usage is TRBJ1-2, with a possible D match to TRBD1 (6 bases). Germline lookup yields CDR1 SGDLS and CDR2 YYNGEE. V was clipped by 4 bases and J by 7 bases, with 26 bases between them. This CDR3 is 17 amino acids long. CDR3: CASSPNRDTLLVTGYTF. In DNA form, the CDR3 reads TGTGCCAGCAGCCCAAACCGGGACACCCTGCTAGTGACTGGCTACACCTTC.

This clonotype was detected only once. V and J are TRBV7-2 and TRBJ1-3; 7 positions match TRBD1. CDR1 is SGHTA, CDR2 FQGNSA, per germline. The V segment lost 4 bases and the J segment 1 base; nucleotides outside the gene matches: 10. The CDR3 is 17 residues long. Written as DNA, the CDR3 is TGTGCCAGCAGCTCGACCCGGCAGGGGGTATCTGGAAACACCATATATTTT. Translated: CASSSTRQGVSGNTIYF.

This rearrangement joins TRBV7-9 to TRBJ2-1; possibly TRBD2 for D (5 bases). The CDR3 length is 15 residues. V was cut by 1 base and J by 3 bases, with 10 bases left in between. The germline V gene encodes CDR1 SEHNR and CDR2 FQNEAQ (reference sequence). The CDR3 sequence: CASSLEGEGYNEQFF. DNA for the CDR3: TGTGCCAGCAGCTTAGAGGGAGAGGGCTACAATGAGCAGTTCTTC.

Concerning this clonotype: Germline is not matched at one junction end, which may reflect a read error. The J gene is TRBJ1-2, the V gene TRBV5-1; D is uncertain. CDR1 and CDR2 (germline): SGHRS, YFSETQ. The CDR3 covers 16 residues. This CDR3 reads CASSSRGRGSNYGYPF. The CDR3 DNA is TGCGCCAGCAGCTCAAGAGGACGGGGATCTAACTATGGCTACCCCTTC.

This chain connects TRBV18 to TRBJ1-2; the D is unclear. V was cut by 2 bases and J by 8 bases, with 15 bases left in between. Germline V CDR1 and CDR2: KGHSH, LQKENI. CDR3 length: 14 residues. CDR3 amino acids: CASSPGRERGGYTF. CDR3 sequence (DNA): TGTGCCAGCTCACCAGGTAGAGAGAGAGGAGGCTACACCTTC.

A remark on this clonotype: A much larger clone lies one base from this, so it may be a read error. CDR3 amino acids: CASSLSQEDSRYEQYV. CDR3 DNA: TGTGCCAGCAGTTTATCACAGGAGGACAGTAGATACGAGCAGTACGTC. The chain recombines TRBV27 with TRBJ2-7; a weak D match, TRBD1 (6 bases). V was shortened by 0 bases and J by 4 bases, with 16 bases between the two germline ends. Germline V gene sequence: CDR1 MNHEY, CDR2 SMNVEV (reference sequence). There are 16 residues in the CDR3.

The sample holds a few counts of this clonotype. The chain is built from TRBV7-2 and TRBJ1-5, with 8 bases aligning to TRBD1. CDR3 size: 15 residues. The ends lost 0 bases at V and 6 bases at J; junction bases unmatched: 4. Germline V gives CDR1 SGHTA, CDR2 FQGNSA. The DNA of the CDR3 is TGTGCCAGCAGCTTAGCTCCGGACAGGGCTCAGCCCCAGCATTTT. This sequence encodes CASSLAPDRAQPQHF.

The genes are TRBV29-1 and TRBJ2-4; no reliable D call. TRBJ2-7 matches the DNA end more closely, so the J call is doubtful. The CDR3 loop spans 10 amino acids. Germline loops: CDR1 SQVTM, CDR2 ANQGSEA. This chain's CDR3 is CSVEVNEQYF. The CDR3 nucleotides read TGCAGCGTTGAAGTTAACGAGCAGTACTTC.

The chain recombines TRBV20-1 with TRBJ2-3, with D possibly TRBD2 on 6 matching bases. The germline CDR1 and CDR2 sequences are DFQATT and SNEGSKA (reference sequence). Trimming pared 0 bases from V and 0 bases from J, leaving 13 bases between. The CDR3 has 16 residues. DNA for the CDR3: TGCAGTGCTAGAGACGACGGCGGGATTAGCACAGATACGCAGTATTTT. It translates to CSARDDGGISTDTQYF.

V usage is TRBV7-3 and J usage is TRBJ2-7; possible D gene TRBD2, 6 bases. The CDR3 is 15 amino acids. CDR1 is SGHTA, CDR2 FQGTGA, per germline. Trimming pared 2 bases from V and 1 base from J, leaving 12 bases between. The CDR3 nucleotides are TGTGCCAGCAGCTTATCGTCCAGCGGGTCCTACGAGCAGTACTTC. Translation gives CASSLSSSGSYEQYF. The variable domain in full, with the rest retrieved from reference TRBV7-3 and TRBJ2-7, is GAGVSQTPSNKVTEKGKYVELRCDPISGHTALYWYRQSLGQGPEFLIYFQGTGAADDSGLPNDRFFAVRPEGSVSTLKIQRTERGDSAVYLCASSLSSSGSYEQYFGPGTRLTVT.

The CDR3 spells CSARGGGANEQYF. The CDR3 DNA follows: TGCAGTGCTAGAGGCGGGGGGGCCAACGAGCAGTACTTC. The gene calls are TRBV20-1 and TRBJ2-7; 9 bases map to TRBD2. Germline values: CDR1 DFQATT, CDR2 SNEGSKA (reference sequence). CDR3 length equals 13 residues. J lost 5 bases, V lost 1 base, and 3 bases had no gene match.

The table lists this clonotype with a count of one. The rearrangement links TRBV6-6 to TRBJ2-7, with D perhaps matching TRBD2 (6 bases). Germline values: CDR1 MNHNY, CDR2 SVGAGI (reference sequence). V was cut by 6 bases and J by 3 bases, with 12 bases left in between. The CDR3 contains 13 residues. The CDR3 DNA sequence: TGTGCCAGCAGGGCGGGACTCAACTACGAGCAGTACTTC. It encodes CASRAGLNYEQYF.

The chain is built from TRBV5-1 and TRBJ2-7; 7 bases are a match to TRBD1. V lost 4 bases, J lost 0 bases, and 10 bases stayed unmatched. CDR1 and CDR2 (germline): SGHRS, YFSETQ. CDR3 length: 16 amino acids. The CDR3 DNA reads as TGCGCCAGCAGCCTCAATAGCCGGGACAGCTCCTACGAGCAGTACTTC. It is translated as CASSLNSRDSSYEQYF.

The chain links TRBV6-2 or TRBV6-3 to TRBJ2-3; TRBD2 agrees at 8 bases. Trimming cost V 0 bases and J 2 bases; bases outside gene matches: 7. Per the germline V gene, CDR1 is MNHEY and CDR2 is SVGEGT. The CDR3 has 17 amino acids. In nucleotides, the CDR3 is TGTGCCAGCAGTTACTCGATAACTAGCGGTTACACAGATACGCAGTATTTT. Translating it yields CASSYSITSGYTDTQYF.

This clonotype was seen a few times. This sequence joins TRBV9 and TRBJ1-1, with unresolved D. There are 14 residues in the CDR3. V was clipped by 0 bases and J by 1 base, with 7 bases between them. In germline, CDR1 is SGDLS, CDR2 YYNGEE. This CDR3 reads CASSVGWENTEAFF. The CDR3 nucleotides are TGTGCCAGCAGCGTAGGTTGGGAGAACACTGAAGCTTTCTTT.

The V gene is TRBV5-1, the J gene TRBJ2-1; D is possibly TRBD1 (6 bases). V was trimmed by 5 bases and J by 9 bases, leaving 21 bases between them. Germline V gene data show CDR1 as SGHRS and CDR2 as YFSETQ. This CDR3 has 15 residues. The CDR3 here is CASSRGSAGASEQFF. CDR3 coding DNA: TGCGCCAGCAGTAGGGGGTCTGCTGGGGCTTCTGAGCAGTTCTTC.

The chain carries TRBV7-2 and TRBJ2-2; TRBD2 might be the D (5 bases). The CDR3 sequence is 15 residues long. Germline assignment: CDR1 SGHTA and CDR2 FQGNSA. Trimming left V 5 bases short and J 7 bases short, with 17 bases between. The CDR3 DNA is TGTGCCAGCAGCACATGGCGGGTCCGGGTCGGGGAGCTGTTTTTT. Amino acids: CASSTWRVRVGELFF.

The CDR3 nucleotides are TGTGCCAGCAGCTTAGAGCTAGCTTTCACAGATACGCAGTATTTT. The encoded protein is CASSLELAFTDTQYF. This chain joins TRBV7-8 and TRBJ2-3; perhaps TRBD2 as D (5 bases). Germline loops: CDR1 SGHVS, CDR2 FQNEAQ. Trimming took off 1 base at V and 2 bases at J, with 10 bases between the two ends. This CDR3 comprises 15 residues.

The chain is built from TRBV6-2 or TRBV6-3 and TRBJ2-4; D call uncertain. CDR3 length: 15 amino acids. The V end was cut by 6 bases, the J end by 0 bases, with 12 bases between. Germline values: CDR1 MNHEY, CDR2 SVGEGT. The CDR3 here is CASSSYTIAKNIQYF. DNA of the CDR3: TGTGCCAGCAGCTCATATACTATAGCCAAAAACATTCAGTACTTC.

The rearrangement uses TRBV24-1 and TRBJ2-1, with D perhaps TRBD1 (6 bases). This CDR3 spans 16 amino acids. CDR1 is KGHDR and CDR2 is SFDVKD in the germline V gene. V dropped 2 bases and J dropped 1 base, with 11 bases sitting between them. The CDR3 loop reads CATSDSGEISYNEQFF. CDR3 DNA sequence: TGTGCCACCAGTGATTCAGGGGAGATTTCCTACAATGAGCAGTTCTTC.

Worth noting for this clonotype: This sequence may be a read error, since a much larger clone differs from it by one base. CDR3 in amino acids: CSAERGFDNEQYF. The CDR3 DNA is TGCAGCGCCGAGAGGGGGTTTGACAATGAGCAGTACTTC. The chain couples TRBV29-1 to TRBJ2-4; D is perhaps TRBD1 (6 bases). The V end lost 7 bases, the J end lost 13 bases, and 23 bases lay between the germline ends. Germline assignment: CDR1 SQVTM and CDR2 ANQGSEA. The CDR3 consists of 13 residues.

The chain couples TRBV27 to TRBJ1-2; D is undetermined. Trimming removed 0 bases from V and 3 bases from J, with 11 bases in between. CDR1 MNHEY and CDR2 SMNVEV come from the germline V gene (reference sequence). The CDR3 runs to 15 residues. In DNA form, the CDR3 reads TGTGCCAGCAGTTTATCTAGCAGGCGATACTATGGCTACACCTTC. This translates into CASSLSSRRYYGYTF.

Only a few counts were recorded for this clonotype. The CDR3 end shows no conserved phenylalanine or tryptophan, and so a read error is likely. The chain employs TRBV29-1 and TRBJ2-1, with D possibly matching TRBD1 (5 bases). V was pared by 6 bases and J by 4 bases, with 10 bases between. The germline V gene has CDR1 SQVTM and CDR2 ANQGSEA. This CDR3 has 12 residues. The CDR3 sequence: CSVEQDYNEQFV. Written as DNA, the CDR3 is TGCAGCGTCGAACAGGATTACAATGAGCAGTTCGTC.

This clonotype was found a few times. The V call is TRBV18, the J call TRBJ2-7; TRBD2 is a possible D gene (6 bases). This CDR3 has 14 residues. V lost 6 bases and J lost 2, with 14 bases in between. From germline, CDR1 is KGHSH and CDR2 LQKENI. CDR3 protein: CASSQGTEAYEQYF. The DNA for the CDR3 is TGTGCCAGCTCGCAAGGGACTGAAGCCTACGAGCAGTACTTC.

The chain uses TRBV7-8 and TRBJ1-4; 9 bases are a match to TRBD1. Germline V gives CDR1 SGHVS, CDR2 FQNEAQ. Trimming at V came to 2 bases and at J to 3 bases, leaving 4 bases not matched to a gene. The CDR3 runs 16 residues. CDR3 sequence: CASSLLRQGANEKLFF. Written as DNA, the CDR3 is TGTGCCAGCAGCTTACTCAGACAGGGGGCTAATGAAAAACTGTTTTTT.

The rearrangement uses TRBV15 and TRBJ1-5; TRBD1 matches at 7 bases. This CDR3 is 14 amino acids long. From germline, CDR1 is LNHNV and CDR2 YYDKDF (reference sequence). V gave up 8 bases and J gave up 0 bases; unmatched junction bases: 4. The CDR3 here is CATQGGSSNQPQHF. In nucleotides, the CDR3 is TGTGCCACCCAGGGGGGGAGTAGCAATCAGCCCCAGCATTTT.

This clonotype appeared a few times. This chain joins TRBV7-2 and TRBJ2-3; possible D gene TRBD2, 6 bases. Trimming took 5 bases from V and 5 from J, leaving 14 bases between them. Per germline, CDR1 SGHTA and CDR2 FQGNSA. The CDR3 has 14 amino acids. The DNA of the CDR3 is TGTGCCAGCAGCGCGCACCTAGCGCTAGATACGCAGTATTTT. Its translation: CASSAHLALDTQYF.

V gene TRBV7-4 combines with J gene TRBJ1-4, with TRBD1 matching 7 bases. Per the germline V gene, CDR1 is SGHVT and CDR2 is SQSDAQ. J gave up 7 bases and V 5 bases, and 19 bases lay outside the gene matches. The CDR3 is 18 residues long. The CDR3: CASSMTLPVDREGEKLFF. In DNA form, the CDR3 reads TGTGCCAGCAGCATGACCCTCCCCGTAGACAGGGAAGGTGAAAAACTGTTTTTT.

In DNA form, the CDR3 reads TGCAGTGCTAGAGAAGGTAGCGGGGCGGCGTTTAACTATGGCTACACCTTC. It codes for CSAREGSGAAFNYGYTF. J is TRBJ1-2 and V is TRBV20-1; tentatively, D is TRBD1 (5 bases). Germline CDR1 and CDR2: DFQATT and SNEGSKA (reference sequence). Trimming removed 0 bases at V and 1 base at J, with 18 bases between. This CDR3 region has 17 residues.